These T cell receptor beta chains were read from a single sample in a study of radiation and T cells in renal cell carcinoma. Sequencing used immunoSEQ multiplex PCR; TCRdb keeps in-frame clones, though not all of them. The sample lists tens of thousands of clones, around 78% seen once, with 6% to 8% in the top ten. Sample: blood, taken from a patient whose treatment included radiotherapy and nephrectomy. All receptors derive from a man aged 60 to 69 with renal cell carcinoma. Each CDR3 is given with its conserved first and last residue.

V gene	J gene	CDR3 protein
TRBV6-5	TRBJ1-6	CASRGGDSPLHF
TRBV7-2	TRBJ1-1	CASSFVTGGVTEAFF
TRBV18	TRBJ1-2	CASFIPNYGYTF
TRBV9	TRBJ1-6	CASSPTRDSPLHF
TRBV5-1	TRBJ2-2	CASSLDVGGDTGELFF
TRBV18	TRBJ1-6	CASSQGPDNSPLHF
TRBV4-3	TRBJ1-6	CASSQEQGRSPLHF
TRBV18	TRBJ2-5	CASSPPSGGKETQYF
TRBV7-8	TRBJ1-1	CASSSYRTSNTEAFF
TRBV19	TRBJ1-4	CASLEDPNEKLFF
TRBV7-2	TRBJ2-7	CASSLDQDEQYF
TRBV7-9	TRBJ2-2	CASSLAAGTGYTGELFF
TRBV18	TRBJ1-4	CASSPVPTTLGEKLFF
TRBV7-9	TRBJ2-1	CASNGRGRFNEQFF